What follows are 27 T cell receptor beta chains derived from one specimen sequenced in a study of cytomegalovirus exposure and HLA in healthy donors. PCR amplification relied on 60 Vbeta primers (plus 13 Jbeta primers). Generated by immunoSEQ multiplex PCR, the TCRdb table keeps only in-frame clones and is missing some. The sample lists 99,000 or so clones, over 75% occurring once. The sample consisted of PBMCs. Source of these receptors: a woman in her 40s in good health and CMV-seropositive.

This clone was observed a few times. The chain is built from TRBV7-9 and TRBJ1-2, with TRBD1 matching 7 bases. This CDR3 comprises 13 residues. Germline V gene lookup returns CDR1 SEHNR and CDR2 FQNEAQ (reference sequence). Trimming at V came to 5 bases and at J to 6 bases, leaving 6 bases not matched to a gene. Here the CDR3 DNA reads TGTGCCAGCAGCCAGAGACAGGGAAATGGCTACACCTTC. This encodes CASSQRQGNGYTF. The full variable domain, with the rest looked up from reference TRBV7-9 and TRBJ1-2, is DTGVSQNPRHKITKRGQNVTFRCDPISEHNRLYWYRQTLGQGPEFLTYFQNEAQLEKSRLLSDRFSAERPKGSFSTLEIQRTEQGDSAMYLCASSQRQGNGYTFGSGTRLTVV.

The rearrangement uses TRBV11-2 and TRBJ1-3; 8 nucleotides line up with TRBD1. The germline CDR1 and CDR2 sequences are SGHAT and FQNNGV. After removal of 4 bases from V and 11 bases from J, the junction contained 7 bases not matched to a gene. The CDR3 covers 13 residues. CDR3 sequence (DNA): TGTGCCAGCAGCTCCGACAGGGGTTCCCCCATATATTTT. It translates to CASSSDRGSPIYF. The entire variable domain, with the rest obtained from reference TRBV11-2 and TRBJ1-3, is as follows: EAGVAQSPRYKIIEKRQSVAFWCNPISGHATLYWYQQILGQGPKLLIQFQNNGVVDDSQLPKDRFSAERLKGVDSTLKIQPAKLEDSAVYLCASSSDRGSPIYFGEGSWLTVV.

This clone was detected only once. This chain joins TRBV5-4 and TRBJ2-5; 11 nucleotides align to TRBD2. Germline V gene lookup returns CDR1 SGHNT and CDR2 YYREEE (reference sequence). The length of the CDR3 is 16 residues. Trimming cost V 3 bases and J 2 bases; bases outside gene matches: 6. CDR3 residues: CASSSLAGGRQETQYF. The CDR3 DNA reads as TGTGCCAGCAGCTCATTAGCGGGGGGGCGGCAAGAGACCCAGTACTTC. Filled out from reference TRBV5-4 and TRBJ2-5, the complete variable domain reads ETGVTQSPTHLIKTRGQQVTLRCSSQSGHNTVSWYQQALGQGPQFIFQYYREEENGRGNFPPRFSGLQFPNYSSELNVNALELDDSALYLCASSSLAGGRQETQYFGPGTRLLVL.

The V gene is TRBV15, the J gene TRBJ2-5; 15 bases agree with TRBD2. Germline trimming cut 1 base from V and 8 bases from J; bases unmatched to any gene: 2. Germline-derived CDR1 and CDR2 are LNHNV and YYDKDF (reference sequence). The CDR3 consists of 15 residues. CDR3 nucleotides: TGTGCCACCAGCAGAGGGGGACTAGCGGGAGGTACCCAGTACTTC. Its translation: CATSRGGLAGGTQYF.

CDR3 DNA sequence: TGTGCCAGCAGCTTGGTCGCAGGCGGGAGGGCCGATACGCAGTATTTT. As protein: CASSLVAGGRADTQYF. V gene TRBV5-4 combines with J gene TRBJ2-3; 9 bases align to TRBD2. V lost 0 bases and J lost 6; bases outside the gene matches: 8. Germline CDR1 SGHNT, CDR2 YYREEE (reference sequence). There are 16 residues in the CDR3.

The V call is TRBV29-1, the J call TRBJ2-7; D remains unclear. V was cut by 6 bases and J by 6 bases, with 12 bases left in between. Germline V CDR1 and CDR2: SQVTM, ANQGSEA. The CDR3 totals 11 residues. The CDR3 DNA sequence: TGCAGCGTCCATGACTCCCTCGAGCAGTACTTC. Encoded protein: CSVHDSLEQYF.

The chain recombines TRBV2 with TRBJ2-7, with a weak D call TRBD2 (6 bases). CDR3 length: 14 residues. Germline V gene sequence: CDR1 SNHLY, CDR2 FYNNEI. The V gene lost 6 bases and the J gene lost 0 bases, with 12 bases spanning the gap. The CDR3 sequence: CASRDSGRSYEQYF. The CDR3, as DNA: TGTGCCAGCAGGGATAGCGGACGCTCCTACGAGCAGTACTTC.

The J gene is TRBJ2-5, the V gene TRBV4-1, with 9 bases lining up with TRBD1. The CDR3 sequence is 16 residues long. J gave up 5 bases and V 2 bases, and 9 bases lay outside the gene matches. Germline V gene lookup returns CDR1 MGHRA and CDR2 YSYEKL. The CDR3 nucleotides read TGCGCCAGCAGCCAAATTGGGACAGGGAGTACCGAGACCCAGTACTTC. Translation gives CASSQIGTGSTETQYF.

The chain employs TRBV28 and TRBJ2-1; D gene uncertain. Germline CDR1 reads MDHEN; CDR2 reads SYDVKM. This CDR3 comprises 12 residues. V lost 6 bases, J lost 4 bases, and 7 bases lay in between. The DNA of the CDR3 is TGTGCCAGCAGGTCGGGTTACAATGAGCAGTTCTTC. Its translation is CASRSGYNEQFF.

The chain has TRBV10-3 and TRBJ2-7; tentatively, D is TRBD1 (6 bases). The V gene lost 0 bases and the J gene lost 5 bases, with 14 bases spanning the gap. The germline CDR1 and CDR2 sequences are ENHRY and SYGVKD. The CDR3 runs 15 residues. DNA of the CDR3: TGTGCCATCAGTGAGTCGAGACAGGCTTTGAACGAGCAGTACTTC. Protein sequence: CAISESRQALNEQYF.

This rearrangement joins TRBV19 to TRBJ2-1, with TRBD2 as a possible D gene (5 bases). In germline, CDR1 is LNHDA, CDR2 SQIVND (reference sequence). V lost 3 bases and J lost 0, with 9 bases in between. This CDR3 region has 15 residues. CDR3 bases: TGTGCCAGTAGTATCGGGGATAGCTCCTACAATGAGCAGTTCTTC. Its protein is CASSIGDSSYNEQFF.

The genes are TRBV11-3 and TRBJ2-2, with 7 bases fitting TRBD1. Germline-derived CDR1 and CDR2 are SGHNT and YENEEA. The CDR3 runs to 19 residues. The junction had 15 bases not matched to a gene; V was cut back by 3 bases and J by 2 bases. In nucleotides, the CDR3 is TGTGCCAGCAGCTTGAATACGAGGGGGCTTGCCTACAACACCGGGGAGCTGTTTTTT. It encodes CASSLNTRGLAYNTGELFF.

The chain has TRBV28 and TRBJ1-2, with D possibly matching TRBD1 (6 bases). The germline V gene has CDR1 MDHEN and CDR2 SYDVKM. This CDR3 contains 13 residues. The V and J ends lost 6 bases and 8 bases respectively, with 16 bases between them. The CDR3 bases are TGTGCCAGCAGCCTCGTGGCAGGGGAAGGCTACACCTTC. It codes for CASSLVAGEGYTF.

This clone was seen a handful of times. The genes are TRBV18 and TRBJ1-6; 7 nucleotides match TRBD1. This CDR3 is built from 14 residues. In germline, CDR1 is KGHSH, CDR2 LQKENI. With V trimmed by 7 bases and J by 9 bases, 9 bases remained unmatched. CDR3 sequence (DNA): TGTGCCAGCTGGCCGGGACAGTGGGGTTCACCCCTCCACTTT. Its protein is CASWPGQWGSPLHF.

The chain recombines TRBV7-2 with TRBJ2-1; 9 bases fit TRBD2. V lost 5 bases, J lost 8 bases, and 10 bases stayed unmatched. Germline CDR1 is SGHTA and CDR2 is FQGNSA. The CDR3 is made up of 15 amino acids. This CDR3 reads CASSPRPLAGHEQFF. In DNA form, the CDR3 reads TGTGCCAGCAGCCCCAGGCCCCTAGCGGGGCATGAGCAGTTCTTC.

This sequence joins TRBV21-1 and TRBJ2-3; the DNA was not used to check the table's D call, TRBD2. TRBV21-1 is marked as a pseudogene. There are 19 residues in the CDR3. CDR3 sequence (DNA): TGTGCCAGCAGCAAAGTTAACCTAGCGGGGGGGCTCGGCACAGATACGCAGTATTTT. Protein product: CASSKVNLAGGLGTDTQYF.

On this clone itself: The same CDR3 is also encoded by other DNA sequences in this sample. This chain links TRBV28 with TRBJ1-4, with TRBD1 matching 7 bases. The germline V gene encodes CDR1 MDHEN and CDR2 SYDVKM. J gave up 12 bases and V 2 bases, and 12 bases lay outside the gene matches. The length of the CDR3 is 15 residues. The CDR3 nucleotides are TGTGCCAGCAGTTTAGAAGGGGGCAGGGGAGTGGAACTGTTTTTT. It translates to CASSLEGGRGVELFF.

The J gene is TRBJ1-4, the V gene TRBV12-2; TRBD1, as called in the table, went unchecked against the DNA. TRBV12-2 is reported as a pseudogene. The CDR3 covers 18 residues. The CDR3 region is CASRSHGTPRDPNEKLFF. The CDR3 DNA is TGTGCAAGTCGCTCCCACGGGACACCACGGGACCCTAATGAAAAACTGTTTTTT.

The chain is built from TRBV19 and TRBJ2-7; perhaps TRBD2 as D (5 bases). Trimming took 4 bases from V and 3 from J, leaving 19 bases between them. The CDR3 is 16 residues long. In germline, CDR1 is LNHDA, CDR2 SQIVND (reference sequence). CDR3 sequence reads: CASSRLGSAGLYEQYF. CDR3 bases: TGTGCCAGTAGTAGATTGGGCTCTGCGGGTCTCTACGAGCAGTACTTC.

The chain's CDR3 is CASSPLAGLGEKLFF. CDR3 sequence (DNA): TGTGCCAGCAGCCCCTTGGCGGGGCTGGGCGAAAAACTGTTTTTT. The chain has TRBV7-9 and TRBJ1-4; the D gene is possibly TRBD1 (5 bases). Trimming took off 5 bases at V and 8 bases at J, with 18 bases between the two ends. Per germline, CDR1 SEHNR and CDR2 FQNEAQ (reference sequence). This CDR3 is 15 amino acids long.

The chain links TRBV6-5 to TRBJ1-5, with 9 positions matching TRBD1. This CDR3 is 15 amino acids long. V lost 7 bases and J lost 2; bases outside the gene matches: 6. Looked up from germline, CDR1 is MNHEY and CDR2 is SVGAGI. In nucleotides, the CDR3 is TGTGCCAGCACTCCGGGACAGGGTGGCAATCAGCCCCAGCATTTT. Translation: CASTPGQGGNQPQHF.

This clone was found a few times. The CDR3 bases are TGTGCCAGCAGTGGTAACACAGATACGCAGTATTTT. Translating gives CASSGNTDTQYF. The chain uses TRBV2 and TRBJ2-3; D is unresolved. V was cut by 4 bases and J by 2 bases, with 4 bases left in between. From germline, CDR1 is SNHLY and CDR2 FYNNEI. The CDR3 has 12 residues.

V is TRBV11-2 and J is TRBJ2-5; TRBD1 matches 9 bases. Gene TRBJ2-7 matches the end of the DNA better, so the J call may be wrong. Germline lookup yields CDR1 SGHAT and CDR2 FQNNGV. This CDR3 is 17 amino acids long. The CDR3 DNA follows: TGTGCCAGCAGCCCAGCCCGAGGACAGGGGAATAACTACGAGCAGTACTTC. The encoded protein is CASSPARGQGNNYEQYF.

The chain employs TRBV28 and TRBJ1-5; 7 bases line up with TRBD1. With V trimmed by 7 bases and J by 7 bases, 13 bases remained unmatched. This CDR3 is built from 15 residues. Looked up from germline, CDR1 is MDHEN and CDR2 is SYDVKM. The CDR3 region has the DNA TGTGCCAGCATTGACAGGGTACGAGCTTGGCAGCCCCAGCATTTT. The encoded protein is CASIDRVRAWQPQHF.

The CDR3 loop is CASSSTGIGINEQFF. CDR3 coding DNA: TGCGCCAGCAGCTCGACAGGTATCGGAATAAATGAGCAGTTCTTC. This rearrangement joins TRBV5-1 to TRBJ2-1; tentative D call: TRBD1 (6 bases). The CDR3 sequence is 15 residues long. In germline, CDR1 is SGHRS, CDR2 YFSETQ. V lost 3 bases and J lost 7, with 17 bases in between.

The chain joins TRBV11-3 to TRBJ2-3, with 10 nucleotides matching TRBD2. In germline, CDR1 is SGHNT, CDR2 YENEEA. There are 17 residues in the CDR3. J gave up 9 bases and V 5 bases, and 17 bases lay outside the gene matches. The CDR3 DNA is TGTGCCAGCAGCGGAGAATCAACCGGGACTAGCGATCGAACGCAGTATTTT. It encodes CASSGESTGTSDRTQYF. The full variable domain, completed using reference TRBV11-3 and TRBJ2-3, is EAGVVQSPRYKIIEKKQPVAFWCNPISGHNTLYWYLQNLGQGPELLIRYENEEAVDDSQLPKDRFSAERLKGVDSTLKIQPAELGDSAVYLCASSGESTGTSDRTQYFGPGTRLTVL.

The chain uses TRBV2 and TRBJ2-3; possible D gene TRBD2, 5 bases. The length of the CDR3 is 14 residues. V dropped 5 bases and J dropped 2 bases, with 11 bases sitting between them. CDR1 is SNHLY and CDR2 is FYNNEI in the germline V gene. CDR3 sequence (DNA): TGTGCCAGCAGTCCTAGCTATCCCACAGATACGCAGTATTTT. It codes for CASSPSYPTDTQYF.